These T cell receptor beta chains were read from a single sample in a study of T cell changes during pregnancy in multiple sclerosis. Sequencing used immunoSEQ multiplex PCR; TCRdb keeps in-frame clones, though not all of them. The sample has 85,000 to 90,000 clones, approximately 93% seen once. The specimen comprised peripheral blood, sampled after pregnancy. The receptors originated from a female donor in good health, enrolled as a control in a pregnancy study. The CDR3 runs from the conserved cysteine through the conserved F or W. A D gene is named only where the DNA matches it firmly. Expanded clones are given a class, and other clones once, few, many or no size at all.

J: TRBJ1-4; D: TRBD1; V: TRBV15; size: NA; DNA: TGTGCCACCAGCAGAGCCCGGGACAGGAATGAAAAACTGTTTTTT; CDR3: CATSRARDRNEKLFF
J: TRBJ1-1; D: NA; V: TRBV30; size: few; DNA: TGTGCCTGGAGTGTGGGGGAGGGTCGGACTGAAGCTTTCTTT; CDR3: CAWSVGEGRTEAFF
J: TRBJ2-7; D: NA; V: TRBV5-4; size: NA; DNA: TGTGCCAGCAGCTTCGACGGGAGATCCTACGAGCAGTACTTC; CDR3: CASSFDGRSYEQYF
J: TRBJ2-7; D: TRBD2; V: TRBV5-1; size: NA; DNA: TGCGCCAGCAGCGAAACTAGCGGGAGTTTCTACGAGCAGTACTTC; CDR3: CASSETSGSFYEQYF
J: TRBJ2-3; D: NA; V: TRBV19; size: NA; DNA: TGTGCCAGTAGGGGGGCATTAGGGGAATATAGCACAGATACGCAGTATTTT; CDR3: CASRGALGEYSTDTQYF
J: TRBJ1-3; D: NA; V: TRBV28; size: NA; DNA: TGTGCCAGCGGGGCAGGGCGAGTGGGGAACACCATATATTTT; CDR3: CASGAGRVGNTIYF
J: TRBJ2-1; D: NA; V: TRBV28; size: NA; DNA: TGTGCCAGCAGCTCGGGATTCTACAATGAGCAGTTCTTC; CDR3: CASSSGFYNEQFF
J: TRBJ1-3; D: TRBD1; V: TRBV2; size: NA; DNA: TGTGCCAGCACTGGGACAGCCTCACTCTCTGGAAACACCATATATTTT; CDR3: CASTGTASLSGNTIYF
J: TRBJ2-7; D: NA; V: TRBV28; size: NA; DNA: TGTGCCAGCAGTAGCGAGACAGTAAAGGCCTACGAGCAGTACTTC; CDR3: CASSSETVKAYEQYF
J: TRBJ1-4; D: NA; V: TRBV12-2; size: NA; DNA: TGTGCAAGTCGCACATGCGACAGGGGAGCAACTAATGAAAAACTGTTTTTT; CDR3: CASRTCDRGATNEKLFF
J: TRBJ2-7; D: NA; V: TRBV7-2; size: NA; DNA: TGTGCCAGCAGCTTCCGACAAGACTACGAGCAGTACTTC; CDR3: CASSFRQDYEQYF
J: TRBJ2-5; D: TRBD1; V: TRBV10-2; size: NA; DNA: TGCGCCACCAAAGGGACAGGGCACGGAGAGACCCAGTACTTC; CDR3: CATKGTGHGETQYF
J: TRBJ1-5; D: NA; V: TRBV2; size: NA; DNA: TGTGCCAGCAGTTGGCAGGGAAATCAGCCCCAGCATTTT; CDR3: CASSWQGNQPQHF
J: TRBJ2-7; D: NA; V: TRBV19; size: NA; DNA: TGTGCCAGTAGTATCCCCGGTAGCTACGAGCAGTACTTC; CDR3: CASSIPGSYEQYF
J: TRBJ1-2; D: TRBD1; V: TRBV28; size: NA; DNA: TGTGCCAGCAGGCCCGTTGGACAGGGGGTTGTGTACTATGGCTACACCTTC; CDR3: CASRPVGQGVVYYGYTF
J: TRBJ2-3; D: NA; V: TRBV5-1; size: NA; DNA: TGCGCCAGCAGCTTCTCTAGCGGCACAGATACGCAGTATTTT; CDR3: CASSFSSGTDTQYF